The 30 T cell receptor beta chains below all came from one sample that was sequenced in a study of blood T cell repertoires in COVID-19. Sequenced by immunoSEQ multiplex PCR; TCRdb stores in-frame clones only, minus some. The sample holds around 180,000 clones, over 75% seen once. Input material: peripheral blood. These TCRs come from a human donor with active or convalescent COVID-19. The donor label of this sample is uncertain.

This clone was observed a single time. The J gene is TRBJ2-7, the V gene TRBV3-1 (or the pseudogene TRBV3-2); D may be TRBD2 (6 bases). This CDR3 spans 13 amino acids. Germline CDR1 is LGHDT and CDR2 is YNNKEL (reference sequence). The V and J ends lost 8 bases and 6 bases respectively, with 17 bases between them. The CDR3 here is CASRAGRLGEQYF. The CDR3 DNA follows: TGTGCCAGCCGCGCCGGGAGATTGGGCGAGCAGTACTTC.

This chain links TRBV18 with TRBJ1-1; D perhaps matches TRBD1 (6 bases). Trimming stripped 1 base from V and 1 base from J, with 16 bases between. Germline CDR1 KGHSH, CDR2 LQKENI. There are 17 residues in the CDR3. CDR3 sequence: CASSPQATGRGNTEAFF. The CDR3 bases are TGTGCCAGCTCACCACAGGCCACAGGGCGTGGGAACACTGAAGCTTTCTTT.

The chain carries TRBV28 and TRBJ1-6; 8 positions match TRBD1. The CDR3 length is 15 residues. Unmatched junction bases numbered 6, after V lost 4 bases and J lost 7 bases. Germline values: CDR1 MDHEN, CDR2 SYDVKM. CDR3 DNA sequence: TGTGCCAGCAGTTCCCTGACAGGGGTAAATTCACCCCTCCACTTT. Protein sequence: CASSSLTGVNSPLHF.

This sequence joins TRBV28 and TRBJ2-7, with 13 nucleotides matching TRBD2. CDR1 is MDHEN and CDR2 is SYDVKM in the germline V gene. CDR3 size: 16 residues. J was trimmed by 5 bases and V by 3 bases; bases with no gene match: 7. DNA of the CDR3: TGTGCCAGCAGTTTTCCCCGACTAGCGGGGGGCCACGAGCAGTACTTC. Translating gives CASSFPRLAGGHEQYF.

V and J are TRBV29-1 and TRBJ2-7; D gene unclear. The CDR3 is 12 amino acids. CDR1 and CDR2 from the germline V gene are SQVTM and ANQGSEA. V was clipped by 8 bases and J by 2 bases, with 13 bases between them. The CDR3 coding sequence is TGCAGCACCATCTACCCGCCCTACGAGCAGTACTTC. This gives the protein CSTIYPPYEQYF.

This rearrangement joins TRBV19 to TRBJ2-2; 10 bases agree with TRBD2. The CDR3 consists of 15 residues. The germline CDR1 and CDR2 sequences are LNHDA and SQIVND (reference sequence). V dropped 9 bases and J dropped 7; count of bases not matched to a gene: 11. The DNA of the CDR3 is TGTGCCAGCCGCCCAAAGCGGGAGGGTTTCGGGGAGCTGTTTTTT. Protein sequence: CASRPKREGFGELFF.

The chain combines TRBV11-3 with TRBJ1-5; D ambiguous. V was shortened by 4 bases and J by 1 base, with 14 bases between the two germline ends. This CDR3 is 16 amino acids long. The germline gives CDR1 SGHNT, CDR2 YENEEA. The chain's CDR3 is CASSSLFPTSNQPQHF. The CDR3 nucleotides read TGTGCCAGCAGCTCATTATTTCCGACAAGCAATCAGCCCCAGCATTTT.

The rearrangement links TRBV9 to TRBJ2-2; 7 bases match TRBD1. This CDR3 comprises 13 residues. V lost 7 bases to trimming and J lost 7 bases; unmatched junction nucleotides: 7. The germline gives CDR1 SGDLS, CDR2 YYNGEE. In nucleotides, the CDR3 is TGTGCCAGCCGTGACAGGGAGCACGGGGAGCTGTTTTTT. As protein: CASRDREHGELFF.

This clone was detected only a few times. This chain joins TRBV7-9 and TRBJ1-3; 7 bases match TRBD1. The germline gives CDR1 SEHNR, CDR2 FQNEAQ (reference sequence). Trimming at V came to 7 bases and at J to 2 bases, leaving 14 bases not matched to a gene. The CDR3 sequence is 17 residues long. The CDR3 sequence: CASTDQGGIPAGNTIYF. Here the CDR3 DNA reads TGTGCCAGCACCGATCAAGGGGGCATCCCCGCTGGAAACACCATATATTTT.

The chain uses TRBV13 and TRBJ1-3; 7 nucleotides align to TRBD1. J gave up 7 bases and V 5 bases, and 8 bases lay outside the gene matches. The length of the CDR3 is 14 residues. Germline V lookup: CDR1 PRHDT, CDR2 FYEKMQ (reference sequence). The CDR3 region is CASSLRGIRNTIYF. The CDR3 nucleotides read TGTGCCAGCAGCCTCAGGGGGATTCGGAACACCATATATTTT.

The V and J genes are TRBV9 and TRBJ1-1; a possible D gene is TRBD1 (6 bases). The CDR3 is made up of 18 amino acids. The V gene lost 2 bases and the J gene lost 4 bases, with 24 bases spanning the gap. Germline CDR1 is SGDLS and CDR2 is YYNGEE. Here the CDR3 DNA reads TGTGCCAGCAGCGTGGGTCACCAACCGGGACGCAGGGGCACTGAAGCTTTCTTT. Translated, it gives CASSVGHQPGRRGTEAFF. Together with reference TRBV9 and TRBJ1-1, the CDR3 gives the full variable domain: DSGVTQTPKHLITATGQRVTLRCSPRSGDLSVYWYQQSLDQGLQFLIQYYNGEERAKGNILERFSAQQFPDLHSELNLSSLELGDSALYFCASSVGHQPGRRGTEAFFGQGTRLTVV.

The V call is TRBV28, the J call TRBJ1-5; the D is unclear. The V and J ends lost 5 bases and 0 bases respectively, with 8 bases between them. From germline, CDR1 is MDHEN and CDR2 SYDVKM. The CDR3 has 14 residues. The CDR3 sequence is CASSPKDSNQPQHF. The CDR3 nucleotides read TGTGCCAGCAGTCCTAAAGATAGCAATCAGCCCCAGCATTTT. Full variable domain (remainder filled in from reference TRBV28 and TRBJ1-5): DVKVTQSSRYLVKRTGEKVFLECVQDMDHENMFWYRQDPGLGLRLIYFSYDVKMKEKGDIPEGYSVSREKKERFSLILESASTNQTSMYLCASSPKDSNQPQHFGDGTRLSIL.

A few counts support this clone. The rearrangement links TRBV24-1 to TRBJ2-2, with D perhaps matching TRBD1 (5 bases). There are 15 residues in the CDR3. V dropped 6 bases and J dropped 4 bases, with 14 bases sitting between them. Per germline, CDR1 KGHDR and CDR2 SFDVKD. Here the CDR3 reads CATSRGQGSTGELFF. CDR3 bases: TGTGCCACCAGTCGAGGTCAGGGTTCCACCGGGGAGCTGTTTTTT.

The gene calls are TRBV6-5 and TRBJ1-3, with D uncertain. CDR3 length equals 13 residues. The V gene lost 7 bases and the J gene lost 1 base, with 8 bases spanning the gap. Germline V CDR1 and CDR2: MNHEY, SVGAGI. CDR3 DNA sequence: TGTGCCAGCACTAGGAGTTCTGGAAACACCATATATTTT. Residues: CASTRSSGNTIYF.

The chain couples TRBV18 to TRBJ2-7, with 8 bases lining up with TRBD1. With 3 bases clipped from V and 5 bases from J, the junction kept 15 bases outside the gene matches. Germline-derived CDR1 and CDR2 are KGHSH and LQKENI. The CDR3 consists of 17 residues. The CDR3 nucleotides read TGTGCCAGCTCACCGGGGCTTTGGGGCAGGGGGCCGGACGAGCAGTACTTC. This sequence encodes CASSPGLWGRGPDEQYF.

The rearrangement links TRBV6-2 or TRBV6-3 to TRBJ2-3, with 7 positions matching TRBD2. The CDR3 is made up of 18 amino acids. Germline assignment: CDR1 MNHEY and CDR2 SVGEGT. The junction had 11 bases not matched to a gene; V was cut back by 0 bases and J by 2 bases. The CDR3 sequence: CASSYSISGTHPTDTQYF. In DNA form, the CDR3 reads TGTGCCAGCAGTTACTCGATAAGCGGGACCCACCCCACAGATACGCAGTATTTT.

This rearrangement joins TRBV4-2 to TRBJ1-6, with D maybe TRBD1 (6 bases). The CDR3 extends over 17 amino acids. Trimming cost V 4 bases and J 10 bases, with 23 bases left between them. Germline V CDR1 and CDR2: LGHNA, YNFKEQ. The CDR3 nucleotides read TGTGCCAGCAGCCCGGACCAGGGGACGGGGTTTCGATCACCCCTCCACTTT. Translation gives CASSPDQGTGFRSPLHF.

The rearrangement joins TRBV7-2 to TRBJ2-2; TRBD2 might be the D (6 bases). The CDR3 covers 16 residues. V gave up 0 bases and J gave up 8 bases, with 16 bases separating them. Germline V lookup: CDR1 SGHTA, CDR2 FQGNSA. The CDR3 region is CASSLAGGAMRGELFF. CDR3 in DNA: TGTGCCAGCAGCTTAGCCGGCGGGGCAATGAGGGGGGAGCTGTTTTTT.

This rearrangement joins TRBV20-1 to TRBJ1-2; 8 bases align to TRBD1. Looked up from germline, CDR1 is DFQATT and CDR2 is SNEGSKA (reference sequence). This CDR3 has 11 amino acids. The V gene end was trimmed by 6 bases and the J gene end by 7 bases; junction bases not matched to a gene: 4. The CDR3 region is CSARTGFGYTF. The CDR3 DNA reads as TGCAGTGCAAGGACAGGGTTTGGCTACACCTTC.

V and J are TRBV7-9 and TRBJ2-7; TRBD2 aligns across 7 bases. J was trimmed by 1 base and V by 1 base; bases with no gene match: 1. The CDR3 runs 14 residues. CDR1 and CDR2 (germline): SEHNR, FQNEAQ (reference sequence). The CDR3 loop is CASSLGLASYEQYF. DNA for the CDR3: TGTGCCAGCAGCTTAGGACTAGCTTCCTACGAGCAGTACTTC. Full variable domain (rest looked up from reference TRBV7-9 and TRBJ2-7): DTGVSQNPRHKITKRGQNVTFRCDPISEHNRLYWYRQTLGQGPEFLTYFQNEAQLEKSRLLSDRFSAERPKGSFSTLEIQRTEQGDSAMYLCASSLGLASYEQYFGPGTRLTVT.

The J gene is TRBJ2-5, the V gene TRBV24-1; 8 bases fit TRBD1. The CDR3 totals 18 residues. Germline V gene sequence: CDR1 KGHDR, CDR2 SFDVKD. V was clipped by 5 bases and J by 4 bases; unmatched bases: 17. In nucleotides, the CDR3 is TGTGCCACCAGTGCTGGGTGGGAGGCCAGGGGGCGGGGAGAGACCCAGTACTTC. This translates into CATSAGWEARGRGETQYF.

The chain joins TRBV11-2 to TRBJ2-1; 9 positions match TRBD1. The germline V gene encodes CDR1 SGHAT and CDR2 FQNNGV. J lost 7 bases, V lost 1 base, and 8 bases had no gene match. CDR3 length equals 16 residues. The CDR3 coding sequence is TGTGCCAGCAGCTTAGGATTGGGACAGGGATGGAATGAGCAGTTCTTC. This codes for CASSLGLGQGWNEQFF.

The V gene is TRBV10-3, the J gene TRBJ2-7; TRBD1 is a possible D gene (6 bases). V was shortened by 4 bases and J by 7 bases, with 17 bases between the two germline ends. This CDR3 comprises 14 residues. Per the germline V gene, CDR1 is ENHRY and CDR2 is SYGVKD. The CDR3 nucleotides read TGTGCCATCAGTGGATCCGGGACACCCAGGGAGCAGTACTTC. It is translated as CAISGSGTPREQYF.

The rearrangement links TRBV28 to TRBJ1-2, with 8 bases matching TRBD1. The trim removed 2 bases at V and 5 bases at J, leaving 7 bases unmatched. Per the germline V gene, CDR1 is MDHEN and CDR2 is SYDVKM. This CDR3 is built from 15 residues. DNA of the CDR3: TGTGCCAGCAGTTTAAGGGGGCAGGGGGCGTATGGCTACACCTTC. Translating gives CASSLRGQGAYGYTF.

This clone appeared once. This chain connects TRBV19 to TRBJ1-3, with a tentative D call TRBD1 (6 bases). CDR3 size: 14 residues. The V gene's germline CDR1 is LNHDA and CDR2 SQIVND (reference sequence). V was clipped by 10 bases and J by 4 bases, with 17 bases between them. This CDR3 reads CATSPGHSGNTIYF. Written as DNA, the CDR3 is TGTGCCACCTCCCCGGGACATTCGGGAAACACCATATATTTT.

The rearrangement joins TRBV11-2 to TRBJ1-3; D remains unclear. The CDR3 is 15 amino acids. The V and J ends lost 5 bases and 0 bases respectively, with 11 bases between them. Germline values: CDR1 SGHAT, CDR2 FQNNGV. In nucleotides, the CDR3 is TGTGCCAGCAGCCCGACGGGTGTCTCTGGAAACACCATATATTTT. Translated, it gives CASSPTGVSGNTIYF.

The chain has TRBV25-1 and TRBJ1-1; no clear D. Trimming pared 6 bases from V and 3 bases from J, leaving 11 bases between. Germline V gene lookup returns CDR1 MGHDK and CDR2 SYGVNS. CDR3 size: 13 residues. Here the CDR3 reads CASRTWADTEAFF. The CDR3 nucleotides read TGTGCCAGCAGGACGTGGGCAGACACTGAAGCTTTCTTT.

V usage is TRBV7-9 and J usage is TRBJ1-2, with D uncertain. The length of the CDR3 is 14 residues. Per the germline V gene, CDR1 is SEHNR and CDR2 is FQNEAQ (reference sequence). Trimming took off 2 bases at V and 4 bases at J, with 11 bases between the two ends. The CDR3 loop is CASSLSTSSYGYTF. The CDR3 nucleotides are TGTGCCAGCAGCTTATCGACATCAAGCTATGGCTACACCTTC.

This clone appeared a few times. V is TRBV4-2 and J is TRBJ2-3; 14 nucleotides agree with TRBD2. The germline V gene has CDR1 LGHNA and CDR2 YNFKEQ. This CDR3 is built from 20 residues. V dropped 3 bases and J dropped 4; count of bases not matched to a gene: 15. CDR3 loop: CASSQLTGTSGGEGADTQYF. The CDR3 DNA is TGTGCCAGCAGCCAGCTCACCGGGACTAGCGGGGGAGAGGGCGCAGATACGCAGTATTTT.

This clone is medium-sized. J is TRBJ2-3 and V is TRBV9, with TRBD2 matching over 12 bases. This CDR3 spans 16 amino acids. V lost 4 bases, J lost 5 bases, and 8 bases stayed unmatched. Per germline, CDR1 SGDLS and CDR2 YYNGEE. The CDR3 region is CASSSSSGGAVDTQYF. The CDR3 coding sequence is TGTGCCAGCAGCTCCTCTAGCGGGGGGGCTGTAGATACGCAGTATTTT. Full variable domain (rest looked up from reference TRBV9 and TRBJ2-3): DSGVTQTPKHLITATGQRVTLRCSPRSGDLSVYWYQQSLDQGLQFLIQYYNGEERAKGNILERFSAQQFPDLHSELNLSSLELGDSALYFCASSSSSGGAVDTQYFGPGTRLTVL.